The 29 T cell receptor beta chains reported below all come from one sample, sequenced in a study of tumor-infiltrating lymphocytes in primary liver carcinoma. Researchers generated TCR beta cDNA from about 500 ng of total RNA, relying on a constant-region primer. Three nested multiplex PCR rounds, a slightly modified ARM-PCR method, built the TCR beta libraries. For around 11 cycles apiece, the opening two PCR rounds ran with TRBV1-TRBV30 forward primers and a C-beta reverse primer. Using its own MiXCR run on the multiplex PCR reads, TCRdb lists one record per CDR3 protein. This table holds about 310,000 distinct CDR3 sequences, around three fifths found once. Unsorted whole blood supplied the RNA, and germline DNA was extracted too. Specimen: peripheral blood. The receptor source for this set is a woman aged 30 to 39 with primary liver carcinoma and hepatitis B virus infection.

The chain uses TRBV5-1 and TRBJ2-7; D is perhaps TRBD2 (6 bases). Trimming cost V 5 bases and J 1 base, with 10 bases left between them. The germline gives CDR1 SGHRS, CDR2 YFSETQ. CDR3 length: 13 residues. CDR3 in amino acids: CASRPGLSYEQYF. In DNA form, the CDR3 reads TGCGCCAGCAGGCCGGGACTGTCCTACGAGCAGTACTTC.

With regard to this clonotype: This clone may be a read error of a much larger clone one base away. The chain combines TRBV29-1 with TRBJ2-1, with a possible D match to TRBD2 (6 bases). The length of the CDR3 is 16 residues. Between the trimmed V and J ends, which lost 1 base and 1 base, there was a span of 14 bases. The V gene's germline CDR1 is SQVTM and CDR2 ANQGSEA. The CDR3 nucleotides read TGCAGCGTTGAAGCTCAGCGGGTCTCGTCCTACAATGAGCAGTTCTTC. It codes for CSVEAQRVSSYNEQFF.

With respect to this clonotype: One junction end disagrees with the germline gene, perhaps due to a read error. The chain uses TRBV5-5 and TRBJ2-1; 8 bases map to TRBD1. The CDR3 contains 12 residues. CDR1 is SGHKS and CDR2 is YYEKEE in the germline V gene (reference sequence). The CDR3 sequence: CTSSLGQEGRFF. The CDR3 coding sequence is TGTACCAGCAGCTTGGGACAGGAGGGGCGGTTCTTC.

Here the CDR3 reads CASSYGFYNEQFF. The CDR3 nucleotides are TGTGCCAGCAGTTATGGGTTCTACAATGAGCAGTTCTTC. The chain is built from TRBV6-6 and TRBJ2-1; D remains unclear. The ends were cut back, 3 bases at V and 3 bases at J, with 6 bases in the middle. The CDR3 covers 13 residues. Germline CDR1 and CDR2: MNHNY and SVGAGI (reference sequence).

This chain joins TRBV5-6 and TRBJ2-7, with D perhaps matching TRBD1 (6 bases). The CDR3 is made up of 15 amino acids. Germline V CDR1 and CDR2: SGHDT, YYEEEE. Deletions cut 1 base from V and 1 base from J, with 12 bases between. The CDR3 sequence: CASSLRGIKSYEQYF. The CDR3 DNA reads TGTGCCAGCAGCTTGAGGGGGATTAAGTCCTACGAGCAGTACTTC.

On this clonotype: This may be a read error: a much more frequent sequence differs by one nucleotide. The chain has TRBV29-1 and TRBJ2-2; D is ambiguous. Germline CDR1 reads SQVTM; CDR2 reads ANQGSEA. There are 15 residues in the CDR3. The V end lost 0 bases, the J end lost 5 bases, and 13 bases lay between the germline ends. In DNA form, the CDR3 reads TGCAGCGTTGAAGAAGCAGGCACTGGGACCGGGGAGCTGTTTTTT. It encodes CSVEEAGTGTGELFF.

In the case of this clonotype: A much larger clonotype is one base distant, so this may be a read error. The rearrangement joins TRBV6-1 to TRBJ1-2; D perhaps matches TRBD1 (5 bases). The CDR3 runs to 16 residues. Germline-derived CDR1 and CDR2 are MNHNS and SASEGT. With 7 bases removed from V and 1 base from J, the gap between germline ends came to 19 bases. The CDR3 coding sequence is TGTGCCAGCAATGGGGCAGGGCGGAGGGGTAACTATGGCTACACCTTC. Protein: CASNGAGRRGNYGYTF.

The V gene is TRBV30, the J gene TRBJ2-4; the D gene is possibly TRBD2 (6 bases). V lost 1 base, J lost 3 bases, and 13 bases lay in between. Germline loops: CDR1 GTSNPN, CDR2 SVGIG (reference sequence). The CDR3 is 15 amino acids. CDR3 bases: TGTGCCTGGAGTGGGGGGGTTCTGGTCAAAAACATTCAGTACTTC. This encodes CAWSGGVLVKNIQYF.

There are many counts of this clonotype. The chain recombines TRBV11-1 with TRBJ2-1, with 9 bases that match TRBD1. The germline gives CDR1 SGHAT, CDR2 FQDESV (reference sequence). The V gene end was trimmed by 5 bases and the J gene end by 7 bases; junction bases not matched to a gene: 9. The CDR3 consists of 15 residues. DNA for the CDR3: TGTGCCAGCAGCCGCCCGGGACAGGGTAAAAATGAGCAGTTCTTC. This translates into CASSRPGQGKNEQFF. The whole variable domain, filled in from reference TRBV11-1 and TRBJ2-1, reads EAEVAQSPRYKITEKSQAVAFWCDPISGHATLYWYRQILGQGPELLVQFQDESVVDDSQLPKDRFSAERLKGVDSTLKIQPAELGDSAMYLCASSRPGQGKNEQFFGPGTRLTVL.

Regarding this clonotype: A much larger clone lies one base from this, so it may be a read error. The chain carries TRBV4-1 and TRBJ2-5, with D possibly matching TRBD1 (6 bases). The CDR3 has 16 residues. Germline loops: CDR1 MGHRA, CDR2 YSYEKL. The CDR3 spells CTSSQPTRGSKETQYF. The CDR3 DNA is TGCACCAGCAGCCAACCTACTAGGGGGTCTAAAGAGACCCAGTACTTC.

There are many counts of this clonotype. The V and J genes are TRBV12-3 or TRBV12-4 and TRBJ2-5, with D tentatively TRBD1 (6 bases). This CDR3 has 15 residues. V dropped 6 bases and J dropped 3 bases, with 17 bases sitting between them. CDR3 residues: CASSKGDPWEETQYF. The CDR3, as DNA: TGTGCCAGCAGCAAGGGGGACCCCTGGGAAGAGACCCAGTACTTC.

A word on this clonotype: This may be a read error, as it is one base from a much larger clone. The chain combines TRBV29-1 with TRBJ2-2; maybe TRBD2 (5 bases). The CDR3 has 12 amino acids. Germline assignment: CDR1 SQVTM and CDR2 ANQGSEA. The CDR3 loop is CSVFTSSGEPFF. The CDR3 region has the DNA TGCAGCGTTTTTACCTCATCCGGGGAGCCGTTTTTT.

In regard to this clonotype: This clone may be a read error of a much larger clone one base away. DNA of the CDR3: TGTGCCAGCAGTTTATTGCGGGGAGACGGACAAGAGACCCAGTACTTC. Protein: CASSLLRGDGQETQYF. This sequence joins TRBV12-3 or TRBV12-4 and TRBJ2-5, with a possible D match to TRBD2 (6 bases). The CDR3 spans 16 residues. Trimming left V 2 bases short and J 2 bases short, with 15 bases between.

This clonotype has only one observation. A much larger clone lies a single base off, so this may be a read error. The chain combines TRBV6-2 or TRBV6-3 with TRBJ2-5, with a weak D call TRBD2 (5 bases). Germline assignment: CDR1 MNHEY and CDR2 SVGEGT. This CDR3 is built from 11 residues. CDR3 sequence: CTSSHGKTQYF. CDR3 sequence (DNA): TGTACCAGCAGCCACGGGAAGACCCAGTACTTC.

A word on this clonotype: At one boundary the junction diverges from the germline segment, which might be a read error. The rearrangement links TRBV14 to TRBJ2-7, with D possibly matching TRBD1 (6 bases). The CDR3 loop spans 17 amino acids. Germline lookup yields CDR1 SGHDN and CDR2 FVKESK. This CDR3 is CASSQDPRDKGSYERYF. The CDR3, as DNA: TGTGCCAGCAGCCAAGATCCCCGGGACAAAGGCTCCTACGAGCGGTACTTC.

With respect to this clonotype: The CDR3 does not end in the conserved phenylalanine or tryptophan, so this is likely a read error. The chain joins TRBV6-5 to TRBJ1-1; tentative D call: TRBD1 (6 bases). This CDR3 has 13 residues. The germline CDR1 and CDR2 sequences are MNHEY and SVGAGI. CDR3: CASRNRAGTDAFS. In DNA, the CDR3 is TGTGCCAGCAGGAACAGGGCGGGCACTGACGCTTTCTCT.

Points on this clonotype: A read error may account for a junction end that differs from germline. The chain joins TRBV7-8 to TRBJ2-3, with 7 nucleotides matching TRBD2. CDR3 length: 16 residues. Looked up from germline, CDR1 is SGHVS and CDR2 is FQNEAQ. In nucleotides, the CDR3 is TGTGCCTGCAGCTTGGGCGGGAGCATCGCAACAGATACGCAGTATTTT. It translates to CACSLGGSIATDTQYF.

CDR3 protein: CASGRHTGGGRQPQHF. The CDR3 nucleotides read TGTGCCAGCGGACGCCATACAGGGGGAGGAAGGCAGCCCCAGCATTTT. The J gene is TRBJ1-5, the V gene TRBV6-2 or TRBV6-3; 8 bases align to TRBD1. The germline CDR1 and CDR2 sequences are MNHEY and SVGEGT. J was trimmed by 7 bases and V by 8 bases; bases with no gene match: 16. CDR3 length: 16 residues.

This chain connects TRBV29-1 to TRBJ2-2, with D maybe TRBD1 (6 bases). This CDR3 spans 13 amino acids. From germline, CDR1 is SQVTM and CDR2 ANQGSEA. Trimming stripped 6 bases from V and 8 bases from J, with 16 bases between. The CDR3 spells CSVVGHPSGELFF. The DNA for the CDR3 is TGCAGCGTCGTGGGACATCCCAGTGGGGAGCTGTTTTTT.

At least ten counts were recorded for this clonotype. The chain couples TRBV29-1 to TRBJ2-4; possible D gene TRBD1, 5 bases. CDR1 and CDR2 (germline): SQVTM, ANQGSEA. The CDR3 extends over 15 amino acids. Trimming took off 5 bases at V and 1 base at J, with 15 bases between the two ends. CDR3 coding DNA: TGCAGCGTTAGGGGTGCGGAGACCGCCAAAAACATTCAGTACTTC. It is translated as CSVRGAETAKNIQYF.

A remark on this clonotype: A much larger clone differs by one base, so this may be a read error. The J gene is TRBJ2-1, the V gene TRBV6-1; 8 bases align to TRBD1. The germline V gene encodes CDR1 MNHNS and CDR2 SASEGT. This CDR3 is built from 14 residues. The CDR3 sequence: CTSSVVSRQGEQFF. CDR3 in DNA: TGTACCAGCAGTGTAGTTTCGAGACAGGGGGAGCAGTTCTTC.

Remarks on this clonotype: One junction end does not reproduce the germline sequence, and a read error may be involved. CDR3 in DNA: TGTGCCTGGAGTGATGTGGGGTCTATGAACGCTGAAGCTTTCTTT. Protein sequence: CAWSDVGSMNAEAFF. The V call is TRBV30, the J call TRBJ1-1; no clear D. Germline V gene lookup returns CDR1 GTSNPN and CDR2 SVGIG (reference sequence). CDR3 length: 15 amino acids.

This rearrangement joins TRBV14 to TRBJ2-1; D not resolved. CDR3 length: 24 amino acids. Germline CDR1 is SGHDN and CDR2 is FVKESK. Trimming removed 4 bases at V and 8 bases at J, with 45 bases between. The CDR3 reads CASSPLKGSRRGREAHTRSDEQFF. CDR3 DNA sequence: TGTGCCAGCAGCCCACTCAAGGGTAGCAGGAGAGGCAGAGAGGCGCACACAAGGTCCGATGAGCAGTTCTTC.

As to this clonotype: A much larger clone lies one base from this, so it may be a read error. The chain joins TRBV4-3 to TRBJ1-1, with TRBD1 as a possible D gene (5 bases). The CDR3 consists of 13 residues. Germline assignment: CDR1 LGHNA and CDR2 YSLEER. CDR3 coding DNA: TGCGCCAGCAGCCAGATAAGGGGAACGGCCGCTCTCTTT. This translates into CASSQIRGTAALF.

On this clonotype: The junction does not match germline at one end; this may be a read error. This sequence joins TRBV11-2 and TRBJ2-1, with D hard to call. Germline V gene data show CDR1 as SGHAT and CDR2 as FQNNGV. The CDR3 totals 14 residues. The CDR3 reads CANSLEEIYNEQFF. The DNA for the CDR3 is TGTGCCAACAGCTTAGAGGAAATCTACAATGAGCAGTTCTTC. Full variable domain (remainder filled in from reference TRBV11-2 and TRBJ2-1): EAGVAQSPRYKIIEKRQSVAFWCNPISGHATLYWYQQILGQGPKLLIQFQNNGVVDDSQLPKDRFSAERLKGVDSTLKIQPAKLEDSAVYLCANSLEEIYNEQFFGPGTRLTVL.

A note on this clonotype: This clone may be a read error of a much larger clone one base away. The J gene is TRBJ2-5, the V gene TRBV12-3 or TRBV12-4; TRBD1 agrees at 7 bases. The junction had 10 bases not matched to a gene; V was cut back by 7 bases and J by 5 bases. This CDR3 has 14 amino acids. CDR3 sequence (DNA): TGTGCCAGCACTTGGTGGGACAGTACGGAGACCCAGTACTTC. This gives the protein CASTWWDSTETQYF.

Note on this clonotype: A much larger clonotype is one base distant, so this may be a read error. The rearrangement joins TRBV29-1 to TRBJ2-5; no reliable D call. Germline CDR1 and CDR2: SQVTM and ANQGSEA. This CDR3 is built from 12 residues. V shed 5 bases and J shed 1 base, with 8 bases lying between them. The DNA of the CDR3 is TGCAGCGTTATGTGGCTCCAAGAGACCCAGTACTTC. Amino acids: CSVMWLQETQYF.

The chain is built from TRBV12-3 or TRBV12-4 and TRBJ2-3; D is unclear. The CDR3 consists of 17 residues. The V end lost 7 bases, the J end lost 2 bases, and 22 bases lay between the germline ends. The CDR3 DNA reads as TGTGCCAGCACGTTAAAGCTATCCCCCCTTAACACAGATACGCAGTATTTT. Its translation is CASTLKLSPLNTDTQYF.

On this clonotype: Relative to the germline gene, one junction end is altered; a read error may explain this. CDR3 nucleotides: TGTGCCAGGAGCCTCGGGGGGCATGAGCGGTTCTTC. Translation gives CARSLGGHERFF. J is TRBJ2-1 and V is TRBV11-2, with D perhaps TRBD2 (7 bases). Germline CDR1 is SGHAT and CDR2 is FQNNGV. The CDR3 length is 12 residues.